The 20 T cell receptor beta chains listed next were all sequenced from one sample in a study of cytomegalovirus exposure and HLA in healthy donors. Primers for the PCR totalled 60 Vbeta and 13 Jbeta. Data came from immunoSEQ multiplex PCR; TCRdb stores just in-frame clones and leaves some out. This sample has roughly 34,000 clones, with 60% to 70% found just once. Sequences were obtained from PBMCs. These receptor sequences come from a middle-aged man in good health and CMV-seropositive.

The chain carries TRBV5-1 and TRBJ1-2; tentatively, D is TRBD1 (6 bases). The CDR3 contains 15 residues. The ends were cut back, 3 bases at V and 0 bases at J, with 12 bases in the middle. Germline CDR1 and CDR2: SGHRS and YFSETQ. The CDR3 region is CASSWSPGANYGYTF. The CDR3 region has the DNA TGCGCCAGCAGCTGGTCCCCAGGGGCTAACTATGGCTACACCTTC.

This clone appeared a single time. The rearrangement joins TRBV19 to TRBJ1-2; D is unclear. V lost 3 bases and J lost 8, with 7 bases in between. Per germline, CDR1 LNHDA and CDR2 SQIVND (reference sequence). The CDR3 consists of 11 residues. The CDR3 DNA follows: TGTGCCAGTAGTATGAGTCGGGGCTACACCTTC. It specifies CASSMSRGYTF. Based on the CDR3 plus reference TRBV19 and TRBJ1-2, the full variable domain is DGGITQSPKYLFRKEGQNVTLSCEQNLNHDAMYWYRQDPGQGLRLIYYSQIVNDFQKGDIAEGYSVSREKKESFPLTVTSAQKNPTAFYLCASSMSRGYTFGSGTRLTVV.

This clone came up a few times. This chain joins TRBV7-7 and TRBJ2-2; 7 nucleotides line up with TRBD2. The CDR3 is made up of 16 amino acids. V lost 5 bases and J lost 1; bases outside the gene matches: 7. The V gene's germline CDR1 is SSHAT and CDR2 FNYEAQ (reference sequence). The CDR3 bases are TGTGCCAGCAGCCCCCGGACGGGGGGGAACACCGGGGAGCTGTTTTTT. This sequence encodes CASSPRTGGNTGELFF.

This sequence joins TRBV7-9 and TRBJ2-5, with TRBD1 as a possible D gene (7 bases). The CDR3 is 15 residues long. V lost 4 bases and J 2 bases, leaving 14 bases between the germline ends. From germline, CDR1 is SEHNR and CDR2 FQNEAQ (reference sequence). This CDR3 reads CASSYAGQPQETQYF. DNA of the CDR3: TGTGCCAGCAGCTACGCGGGACAGCCTCAAGAGACCCAGTACTTC.

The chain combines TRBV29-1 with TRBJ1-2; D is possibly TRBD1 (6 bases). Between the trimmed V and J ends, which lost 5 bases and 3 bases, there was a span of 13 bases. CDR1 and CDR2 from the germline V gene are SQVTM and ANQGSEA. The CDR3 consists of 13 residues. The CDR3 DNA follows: TGCAGCGTTAATCCACGGACAGACTATGGCTACACCTTC. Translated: CSVNPRTDYGYTF.

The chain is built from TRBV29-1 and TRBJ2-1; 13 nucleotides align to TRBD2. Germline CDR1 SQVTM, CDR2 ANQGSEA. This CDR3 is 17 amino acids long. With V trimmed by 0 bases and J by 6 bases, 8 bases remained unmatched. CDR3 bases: TGCAGCGTTGAAGATCCTACTAGCGGGGGGGCAGTCAATGAGCAGTTCTTC. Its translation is CSVEDPTSGGAVNEQFF.

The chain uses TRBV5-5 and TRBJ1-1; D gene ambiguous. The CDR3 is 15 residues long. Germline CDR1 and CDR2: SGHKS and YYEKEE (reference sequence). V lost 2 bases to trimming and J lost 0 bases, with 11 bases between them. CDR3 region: CASSFNPTMNTEAFF. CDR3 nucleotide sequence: TGTGCCAGCAGCTTTAACCCGACTATGAACACTGAAGCTTTCTTT.

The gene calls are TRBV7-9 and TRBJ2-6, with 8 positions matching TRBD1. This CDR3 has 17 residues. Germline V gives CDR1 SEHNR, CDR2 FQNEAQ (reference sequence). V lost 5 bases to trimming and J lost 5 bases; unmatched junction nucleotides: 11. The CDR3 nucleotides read TGTGCCAGCAGCCCCGGACAGGGAGGTGGAAGGGCCAACGTCCTGACTTTC. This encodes CASSPGQGGGRANVLTF.

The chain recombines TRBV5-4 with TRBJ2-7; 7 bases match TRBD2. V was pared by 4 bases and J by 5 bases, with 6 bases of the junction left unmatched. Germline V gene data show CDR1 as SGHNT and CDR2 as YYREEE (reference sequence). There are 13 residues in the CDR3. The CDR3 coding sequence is TGTGCCAGCAGCAAGACTAGCACCCACGAGCAGTACTTC. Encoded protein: CASSKTSTHEQYF. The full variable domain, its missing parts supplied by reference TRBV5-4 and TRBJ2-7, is ETGVTQSPTHLIKTRGQQVTLRCSSQSGHNTVSWYQQALGQGPQFIFQYYREEENGRGNFPPRFSGLQFPNYSSELNVNALELDDSALYLCASSKTSTHEQYFGPGTRLTVT.

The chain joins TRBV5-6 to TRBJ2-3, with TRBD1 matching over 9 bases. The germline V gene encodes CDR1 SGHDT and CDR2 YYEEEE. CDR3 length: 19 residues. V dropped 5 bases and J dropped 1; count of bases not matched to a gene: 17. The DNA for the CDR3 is TGTGCCAGCAGTCTGTTATTGGACAGGGGTGTTGGGGGCACAGATACGCAGTATTTT. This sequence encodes CASSLLLDRGVGGTDTQYF.

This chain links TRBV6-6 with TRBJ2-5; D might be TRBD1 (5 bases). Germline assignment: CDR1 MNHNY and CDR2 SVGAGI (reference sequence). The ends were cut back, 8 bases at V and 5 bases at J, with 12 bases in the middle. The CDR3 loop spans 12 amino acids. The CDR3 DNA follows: TGTGCCAGCGGTCCCGCAGGGGAGACCCAGTACTTC. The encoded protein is CASGPAGETQYF.

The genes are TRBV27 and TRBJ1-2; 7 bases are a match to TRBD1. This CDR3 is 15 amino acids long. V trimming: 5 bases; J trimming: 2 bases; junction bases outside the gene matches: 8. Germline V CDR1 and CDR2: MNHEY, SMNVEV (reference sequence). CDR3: CASSAHRGTNYGYTF. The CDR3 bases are TGTGCCAGCAGTGCCCACAGGGGAACCAACTATGGCTACACCTTC.

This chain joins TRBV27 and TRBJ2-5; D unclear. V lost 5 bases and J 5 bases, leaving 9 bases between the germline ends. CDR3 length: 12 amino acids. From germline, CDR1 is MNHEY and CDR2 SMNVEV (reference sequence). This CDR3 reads CASSPLGETQYF. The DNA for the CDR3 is TGTGCCAGCAGTCCTCTCGGGGAGACCCAGTACTTC.

The CDR3 here is CASTKGAGQAISGANVLTF. Written as DNA, the CDR3 is TGTGCCAGCACCAAAGGGGCGGGACAGGCTATCTCTGGGGCCAACGTCCTGACTTTC. The chain joins TRBV2 to TRBJ2-6; 8 bases fit TRBD1. CDR1 and CDR2 from the germline V gene are SNHLY and FYNNEI. The V segment lost 7 bases and the J segment 0 bases; nucleotides outside the gene matches: 14. This CDR3 region has 19 residues.

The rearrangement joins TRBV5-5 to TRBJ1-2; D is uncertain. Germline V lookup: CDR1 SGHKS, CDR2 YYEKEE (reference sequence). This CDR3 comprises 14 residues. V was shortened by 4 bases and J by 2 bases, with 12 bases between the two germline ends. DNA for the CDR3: TGTGCCAGCAGCATAGAGACGAGGAACTATGGCTACACCTTC. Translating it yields CASSIETRNYGYTF.

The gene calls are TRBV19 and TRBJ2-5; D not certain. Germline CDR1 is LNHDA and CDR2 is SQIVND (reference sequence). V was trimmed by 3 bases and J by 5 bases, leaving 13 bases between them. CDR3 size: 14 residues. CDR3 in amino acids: CASSISQVTETQYF. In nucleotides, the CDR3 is TGTGCCAGTAGTATTTCCCAGGTGACCGAGACCCAGTACTTC.

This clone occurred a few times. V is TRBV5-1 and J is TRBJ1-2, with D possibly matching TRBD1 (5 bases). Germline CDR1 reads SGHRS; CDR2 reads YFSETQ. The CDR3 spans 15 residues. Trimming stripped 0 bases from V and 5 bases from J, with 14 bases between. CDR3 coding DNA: TGCGCCAGCAGCTTGGTACGGGGGGGAACTTATGGCTACACCTTC. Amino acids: CASSLVRGGTYGYTF.

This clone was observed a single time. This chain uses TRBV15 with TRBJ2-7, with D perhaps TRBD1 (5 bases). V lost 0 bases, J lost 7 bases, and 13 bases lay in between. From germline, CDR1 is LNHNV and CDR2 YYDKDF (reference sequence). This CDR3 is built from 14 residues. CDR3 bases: TGTGCCACCAGCAGAGAGGCAGGGTGGTATGAGCAGTACTTC. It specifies CATSREAGWYEQYF.

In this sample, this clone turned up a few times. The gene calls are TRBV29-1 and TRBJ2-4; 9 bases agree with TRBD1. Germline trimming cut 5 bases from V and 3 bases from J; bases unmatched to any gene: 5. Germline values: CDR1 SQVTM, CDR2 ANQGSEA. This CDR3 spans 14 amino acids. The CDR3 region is CSVKDRGYKNIQYF. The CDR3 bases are TGCAGCGTTAAGGACAGGGGTTACAAAAACATTCAGTACTTC.

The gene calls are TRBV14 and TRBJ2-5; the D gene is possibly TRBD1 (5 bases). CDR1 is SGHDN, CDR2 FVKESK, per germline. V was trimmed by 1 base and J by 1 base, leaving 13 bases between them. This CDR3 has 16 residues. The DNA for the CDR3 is TGTGCCAGCAGCCAAGTCAGGGTGGCGAGCCAAGAGACCCAGTACTTC. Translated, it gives CASSQVRVASQETQYF.